These T cell receptor beta chains were read from a single sample in a study of T cell responses to AZD1222 COVID-19 vaccine. Sequenced by immunoSEQ multiplex PCR; TCRdb stores in-frame clones only, minus some. The sample gives 100,000 to 150,000 clones, around 94% of which show up once; roughly 6.6% is in the top ten. The input for sequencing was peripheral blood, taken on day 0 of AZD1222 vaccination. Receptors originate from an adult in good health. Each CDR3 is given with its conserved first and last residue. The D gene is left open where the match is weak. Clone size is stated in some rows and not others, as once, few, many or a class when expanded.

d_gene,len,j_gene,v_gene,abundance,CDR3aa,CDR3nt
TRBD2,13,TRBJ2-7,TRBV12-3/TRBV12-4,NA,CASSMTSDHEQYF,TGTGCCAGCAGTATGACTAGCGATCACGAGCAGTACTTC
NA,14,TRBJ2-7,TRBV7-2,NA,CASSLYDAGYEQYF,TGTGCCAGCAGCCTATATGACGCCGGCTACGAGCAGTACTTC
NA,13,TRBJ1-2,TRBV9,once,CASSPIGAYGYTF,TGTGCCAGCAGCCCCATCGGGGCCTATGGCTACACCTTC
TRBD2,15,TRBJ2-1,TRBV4-1,NA,CASSDSSGRFDEQFF,TGCGCCAGCAGCGACTCTAGCGGGAGATTTGATGAGCAGTTCTTC
TRBD1,16,TRBJ1-2,TRBV27,once,CASSFGPGTGTDGYTF,TGTGCCAGCAGTTTCGGTCCCGGGACAGGGACGGACGGCTACACCTTC
NA,11,TRBJ2-1,TRBV7-9,NA,CASSLKGEQFF,TGTGCCAGCAGCTTAAAGGGCGAGCAGTTCTTC
TRBD2,16,TRBJ2-7,TRBV7-3,NA,CASSLFPAGALYEQYF,TGTGCCAGCAGCTTGTTTCCAGCGGGGGCGCTCTACGAGCAGTACTTC
NA,17,TRBJ1-5,TRBV21-1,once,CASSPGDRAYSNQPQHF,TGTGCCAGCAGCCCGGGGGACAGAGCTTATAGCAATCAGCCCCAGCATTTT
NA,15,TRBJ1-6,TRBV30,NA,CAWKMPGWTNSPLHF,TGTGCCTGGAAGATGCCGGGTTGGACTAATTCACCCCTCCACTTT
NA,13,TRBJ1-1,TRBV12-3/TRBV12-4,NA,CASSKTGITEAFF,TGTGCCAGCAGTAAAACAGGGATCACTGAAGCTTTCTTT
NA,15,TRBJ1-5,TRBV27,NA,CASRTSGGSNQPQHF,TGTGCCAGCAGAACATCGGGTGGTAGCAATCAGCCCCAGCATTTT
NA,14,TRBJ1-1,TRBV3-1/TRBV3-2,NA,CASSQVPHRPEAFF,TGTGCCAGCAGCCAAGTACCCCACCGGCCTGAAGCTTTCTTT
NA,14,TRBJ1-1,TRBV25-1,NA,CASSEYRGTQEAFF,TGTGCCAGCAGTGAATATAGAGGGACTCAAGAAGCTTTCTTT
TRBD1,14,TRBJ1-4,TRBV11-2,NA,CASSFQGANEKLFF,TGTGCCAGCAGCTTTCAGGGGGCTAATGAAAAACTGTTTTTT
NA,14,TRBJ1-5,TRBV5-6,NA,CASTLQGGHQPQHF,TGTGCCAGCACCTTACAGGGCGGCCATCAGCCCCAGCATTTT
NA,14,TRBJ2-5,TRBV2,NA,CASTAGGPGETQYF,TGTGCCAGCACGGCAGGCGGCCCCGGAGAGACCCAGTACTTC
NA,18,TRBJ1-3,TRBV6-2/TRBV6-3,NA,CASSPLAGGLFPGNTIYF,TGTGCCAGCAGCCCCTTGGCGGGGGGACTGTTTCCTGGAAACACCATATATTTT
NA,13,TRBJ1-3,TRBV12-3/TRBV12-4,NA,CASSLLGGNTIYF,TGTGCCAGCAGTTTATTGGGCGGAAACACCATATATTTT
TRBD2,16,TRBJ2-1,TRBV19,NA,CASSIGAGGPTNEQFF,TGTGCCAGTAGTATAGGAGCGGGAGGGCCTACCAATGAGCAGTTCTTC
NA,14,TRBJ2-2,TRBV3-1/TRBV3-2,NA,CASSPFSVTGELFF,TGTGCCAGCAGCCCATTCAGCGTCACCGGGGAGCTGTTTTTT
NA,14,TRBJ1-3,TRBV20-1,NA,CSASNRAPGNTIYF,TGCAGTGCTAGTAACAGGGCCCCTGGAAACACCATATATTTT
TRBD2,15,TRBJ2-3,TRBV5-4,NA,CASSSEGLATDTQYF,TGTGCCAGCAGCTCTGAGGGACTAGCCACAGATACGCAGTATTTT
NA,13,TRBJ1-1,TRBV7-2,NA,CASSLQAWTEAFF,TGTGCCAGCAGCTTACAGGCCTGGACTGAAGCTTTCTTT
TRBD2,15,TRBJ2-1,TRBV27,NA,CASSFPNSGIGEQFF,TGTGCCAGCAGTTTTCCTAATAGCGGGATTGGTGAGCAGTTCTTC
NA,14,TRBJ2-3,TRBV27,NA,CASSLKTSTDTQYF,TGTGCCAGCAGTTTAAAGACTAGCACAGATACGCAGTATTTT
NA,14,TRBJ1-2,TRBV28,NA,CASRGAARNYGYTF,TGTGCCAGCAGGGGGGCAGCCCGCAACTATGGCTACACCTTC
TRBD1,15,TRBJ1-2,TRBV3-1/TRBV3-2,NA,CASSQDTGAYGGYTF,TGTGCCAGCAGCCAAGATACAGGGGCGTATGGTGGCTACACCTTC
NA,14,TRBJ2-2,TRBV28,NA,CATRGARPTGELFF,TGTGCCACCAGGGGGGCTAGACCCACCGGGGAGCTGTTTTTT
NA,13,TRBJ1-1,TRBV7-8,NA,CASSLTGGTEAFF,TGTGCCAGCAGCCTTACGGGGGGTACTGAAGCTTTCTTT
NA,15,TRBJ2-2,TRBV27,NA,CASSLGQGRTGELFF,TGTGCCAGCAGTTTAGGGCAGGGAAGGACCGGGGAGCTGTTTTTT
NA,13,TRBJ2-3,TRBV7-8,NA,CASTRGNPDTQYF,TGTGCCAGCACGAGGGGGAACCCAGATACGCAGTATTTT
NA,14,TRBJ2-5,TRBV28,NA,CASSLVSGVETQYF,TGTGCCAGCAGTTTAGTCTCCGGGGTAGAGACCCAGTACTTC
TRBD2,14,TRBJ2-1,TRBV7-3,NA,CASSGLAGRNEQFF,TGTGCCAGCAGTGGACTAGCGGGACGAAATGAGCAGTTCTTC
NA,13,TRBJ1-1,TRBV24-1,NA,CATSRRGNTEAFF,TGTGCCACCAGTAGGAGGGGGAACACTGAAGCTTTCTTT
TRBD2,18,TRBJ2-1,TRBV27,NA,CASSIDGLAGGNYNEQFF,TGTGCCAGCAGTATCGACGGACTAGCGGGAGGGAATTACAATGAGCAGTTCTTC
TRBD2,15,TRBJ2-1,TRBV4-1,NA,CASSRGTSGSVEQFF,TGCGCCAGCAGCCGAGGGACTAGCGGGAGCGTTGAGCAGTTCTTC
NA,18,TRBJ1-1,TRBV25-1,NA,CASSVPPRHRVVCTEAFF,TGTGCCAGCAGTGTCCCTCCTCGCCACAGGGTGGTTTGCACTGAAGCTTTCTTT